This T cell receptor (beta chain) was sequenced during a study of prognosis after radiotherapy for stage I lung cancer. TCR beta CDR3 amplification from genomic DNA was performed by two-round multiplex PCR. The authors ran first-round PCR with primers specific to each TRBV and TRBJ gene. TCRdb redid the calling of the multiplex PCR reads with MiXCR, one entry per CDR3 protein. The sample holds about 12,000 distinct CDR3 sequences, 50% to 65% seen once. V was clipped by 1 base and J by 4 bases; unmatched bases: 4. Germline V CDR1 and CDR2: LNHDA, SQIVND (reference sequence). This CDR3 contains 15 residues. Overall study findings and caveats: In the expanded TCR clones, tumor specificity was not determined. Patients who developed distant metastases had lower Shannon entropy after stereotactic body radiation therapy.

As concerns this clonotype: Its antigen is currently unknown.

The clonotype comes from a donor over 45 with non-small cell lung cancer. The chain employs TRBV19 and TRBJ2-1; TRBD1 aligns across 7 bases. Source: PBMCs, taken before or after stereotactic body radiation therapy (not recorded which). The CDR3 spells CASSIGKGAYNEQFF. DNA of the CDR3: TGTGCCAGTAGTATAGGAAAGGGGGCGTACAATGAGCAGTTCTTC.